The 8 T cell receptor beta chains presented below share a single source sample, sequenced in a study of CD8+ T cells in alopecia areata. As for treatment: oral pan-JAK inhibitor, 5-10 mg twice daily. cDNA prepared by RNA extraction and subsequent reverse transcription served as the template for sequencing. Measured with immunoSEQ multiplex PCR; TCRdb has only the in-frame clones, and not every one. Of 150,000 to 250,000 clones listed, about three fifths are singletons. The sequences come from CD4+ T cells sorted from blood, collected at week 24, from a patient treated with tofacitinib. Receptor source: a human donor with alopecia areata.

The genes are TRBV6-5 and TRBJ1-1; tentatively, D is TRBD1 (5 bases). V gave up 7 bases and J gave up 1 base, with 13 bases separating them. The CDR3 spans 14 residues. Germline V lookup: CDR1 MNHEY, CDR2 SVGAGI. As DNA, the CDR3 is TGTGCCAGCACTCCCTTCGACAGGAACACTGAAGCTTTCTTT. This translates into CASTPFDRNTEAFF.

The chain joins TRBV15 to TRBJ1-5; D gene unclear. Germline V gives CDR1 LNHNV, CDR2 YYDKDF (reference sequence). V gave up 5 bases and J gave up 0 bases, with 14 bases separating them. The CDR3 is 16 amino acids. The CDR3 DNA is TGTGCCACCAGCCCCCGACGAACGGCTAGCAATCAGCCCCAGCATTTT. Its protein is CATSPRRTASNQPQHF.

This clone was recorded only once. This rearrangement joins TRBV2 to TRBJ2-1; D is possibly TRBD2 (6 bases). CDR1 SNHLY and CDR2 FYNNEI come from the germline V gene. V shed 6 bases and J shed 7 bases, with 10 bases lying between them. The CDR3 covers 12 residues. The chain's CDR3 is CASRMGGNEQFF. The CDR3 nucleotides read TGTGCCAGCAGGATGGGGGGAAATGAGCAGTTCTTC.

The chain combines TRBV29-1 with TRBJ1-5; D remains unclear. The ends were cut back, 6 bases at V and 1 base at J, with 10 bases in the middle. This CDR3 region has 13 residues. The germline gives CDR1 SQVTM, CDR2 ANQGSEA. The CDR3 loop is CSVSIQSNQPQHF. CDR3 in DNA: TGCAGCGTCTCAATTCAGAGCAATCAGCCCCAGCATTTT.

The chain links TRBV19 to TRBJ2-1, with TRBD1 as a possible D gene (6 bases). With 7 bases removed from V and 2 bases from J, the gap between germline ends came to 18 bases. Looked up from germline, CDR1 is LNHDA and CDR2 is SQIVND (reference sequence). The CDR3 is made up of 16 amino acids. CDR3 residues: CASTAPGADTYNEQFF. DNA of the CDR3: TGTGCCAGTACGGCCCCAGGGGCGGACACCTACAATGAGCAGTTCTTC. The complete variable domain, with remaining parts taken from reference TRBV19 and TRBJ2-1, reads DGGITQSPKYLFRKEGQNVTLSCEQNLNHDAMYWYRQDPGQGLRLIYYSQIVNDFQKGDIAEGYSVSREKKESFPLTVTSAQKNPTAFYLCASTAPGADTYNEQFFGPGTRLTVL.

This clone has only a few counts. The gene calls are TRBV10-3 and TRBJ2-1; 9 bases align to TRBD2. This CDR3 is built from 16 residues. CDR1 is ENHRY, CDR2 SYGVKD, per germline. V lost 0 bases to trimming and J lost 8 bases; unmatched junction nucleotides: 8. The CDR3 protein is CAISESRLAGADEQFF. CDR3 DNA: TGTGCCATCAGTGAGTCCCGGTTAGCGGGAGCGGATGAGCAGTTCTTC.

The rearrangement uses TRBV29-1 and TRBJ1-5; 7 positions match TRBD1. The length of the CDR3 is 12 residues. Germline loops: CDR1 SQVTM, CDR2 ANQGSEA. The trim removed 6 bases at V and 5 bases at J, leaving 4 bases unmatched. CDR3: CSVGQVDQPQHF. In nucleotides, the CDR3 is TGCAGCGTAGGACAGGTCGATCAGCCCCAGCATTTT.

The chain couples TRBV5-1 to TRBJ1-1; no reliable D call. Germline V gives CDR1 SGHRS, CDR2 YFSETQ. Trimming shortened V by 0 bases and J by 1 base, and 7 bases separated the two germline ends. The CDR3 sequence is 14 residues long. The CDR3 protein is CASSLAPSNTEAFF. The CDR3 coding sequence is TGCGCCAGCAGCTTGGCCCCATCGAACACTGAAGCTTTCTTT. Variable domain in full (rest from reference TRBV5-1 and TRBJ1-1): KAGVTQTPRYLIKTRGQQVTLSCSPISGHRSVSWYQQTPGQGLQFLFEYFSETQRNKGNFPGRFSGRQFSNSRSEMNVSTLELGDSALYLCASSLAPSNTEAFFGQGTRLTVV.